A single sample gave rise to the 24 T cell receptor beta chains below, sequenced in a study of T cells after posttransplantation cyclophosphamide (dated by TCRdb to about 2016). The intended sense of this specimen's treatment or condition label: high-dose cyclophosphamide on days +3 and +4 as single-agent GVHD prophylaxis. Patients in the PTCy group got busulfan and fludarabine conditioning, a marrow graft from a related or unrelated donor, and cyclophosphamide on days +3 and +4. Receptors were amplified or captured by the immunoSEQ multiplex PCR assay. TCRdb took this table from immuneACCESS and kept in-frame rearrangements with V and J called. Such tables lack part of the clones; where checked against another copy, unresolved V genes explain under half of the gap, and the rest is unexplained. The sample table contains tens of thousands of clones; only one count was recorded for about three quarters of them. Jointly, the top ten make up roughly 8.7% of the sample.

Material: CD4+ T cells sorted from blood, obtained roughly 1,900 days after a stem cell transplant with posttransplant cyclophosphamide. Receptor source: a female patient in her forties or fifties who received an allogeneic stem cell transplant from a related donor, was CMV-positive, and had no GVHD. Post transplant, some T cells may arise from the graft donor.

The rearrangement joins TRBV19 to TRBJ2-5; 7 bases line up with TRBD1. CDR3 length: 15 amino acids. Germline V gives CDR1 LNHDA, CDR2 SQIVND (reference sequence). The junction had 4 bases not matched to a gene; V was cut back by 1 base and J by 2 bases. CDR3 sequence reads: CASSIAVTGQETQYF. Here the CDR3 DNA reads TGTGCCAGTAGTATAGCAGTGACAGGGCAAGAGACCCAGTACTTC.

The V call is TRBV6-6, the J call TRBJ2-1, with D possibly being TRBD1 (5 bases). The CDR3 length is 15 residues. Looked up from germline, CDR1 is MNHNY and CDR2 is SVGAGI (reference sequence). Trimming took 6 bases from V and 4 from J, leaving 16 bases between them. This chain's CDR3 is CASSHRQTDYNEQFF. The CDR3 DNA is TGTGCCAGCAGCCACAGGCAGACCGATTACAATGAGCAGTTCTTC.

The chain uses TRBV7-8 and TRBJ2-5; 10 bases match TRBD2. The closer fit of TRBJ2-7 to the DNA end suggests the J call may be wrong. The CDR3 runs 16 residues. CDR1 is SGHVS, CDR2 FQNEAQ, per germline. The CDR3 DNA is TGTGCCAGCAGCCGCGGACTAGCGGAGAGCTCCTACGAGCAGTACTTC. Protein: CASSRGLAESSYEQYF.

The sample holds one count of this clone. This chain uses TRBV5-1 with TRBJ2-2; 8 nucleotides agree with TRBD1. V gave up 5 bases and J gave up 0 bases; unmatched junction bases: 3. CDR3 length equals 15 residues. Germline assignment: CDR1 SGHRS and CDR2 YFSETQ. This chain's CDR3 is CASRRTGTNTGELFF. CDR3 bases: TGCGCCAGCAGGCGGACAGGGACGAACACCGGGGAGCTGTTTTTT.

The J gene is TRBJ2-1, the V gene TRBV13; TRBD2 agrees at 14 bases. The CDR3 is 16 residues long. From germline, CDR1 is PRHDT and CDR2 FYEKMQ (reference sequence). V gave up 5 bases and J gave up 6 bases; unmatched junction bases: 6. This CDR3 reads CASSLGTSGGLNEQFF. CDR3 DNA sequence: TGTGCCAGCAGCCTGGGGACTAGCGGGGGACTCAATGAGCAGTTCTTC.

This clone turned up a few times. The CDR3 here is CASSLGQRGGPHEQFF. The CDR3 bases are TGTGCCAGCAGCTTAGGTCAGCGGGGGGGCCCACATGAGCAGTTCTTC. The chain employs TRBV7-2 and TRBJ2-1, with 10 bases that match TRBD2. The CDR3 totals 16 residues. Trimming removed 1 base from V and 8 bases from J; junction bases left unmatched: 8. From germline, CDR1 is SGHTA and CDR2 FQGNSA.

The rearrangement joins TRBV18 to TRBJ2-2; tentatively, D is TRBD2 (6 bases). Trimming pared 2 bases from V and 5 bases from J, leaving 12 bases between. Germline V gene data show CDR1 as KGHSH and CDR2 as LQKENI. CDR3 length: 15 amino acids. The CDR3: CASSPSAGRTGELFF. The CDR3, as DNA: TGTGCCAGCTCACCATCCGCAGGGAGGACCGGGGAGCTGTTTTTT.

The sample holds one count of this clone. The chain is built from TRBV28 and TRBJ1-1, with 8 bases aligning to TRBD1. The CDR3 extends over 17 amino acids. Looked up from germline, CDR1 is MDHEN and CDR2 is SYDVKM. Trimming at V came to 2 bases and at J to 5 bases, leaving 13 bases not matched to a gene. CDR3 coding DNA: TGTGCCAGCAGTTTAAGTGGGGAACAGGGGGGAGAAACTGAAGCTTTCTTT. Its translation: CASSLSGEQGGETEAFF.

This clone turned up a few times. This chain joins TRBV7-2 and TRBJ1-6; the D is unclear. The germline V and J ends were trimmed by 5 bases and 5 bases, with 16 bases remaining between them. Germline V gene data show CDR1 as SGHTA and CDR2 as FQGNSA. The CDR3 is 16 residues long. Here the CDR3 DNA reads TGTGCCAGCAGCCGGATCCGGGTCTCTAATAATTCACCCCTCCACTTT. Amino acids: CASSRIRVSNNSPLHF. The full variable domain, rest sourced from reference TRBV7-2 and TRBJ1-6, is GAGVSQSPSNKVTEKGKDVELRCDPISGHTALYWYRQSLGQGLEFLIYFQGNSAPDKSGLPSDRFSAERTGGSVSTLTIQRTQQEDSAVYLCASSRIRVSNNSPLHFGNGTRLTVT.

This chain links TRBV18 with TRBJ1-2; 10 nucleotides align to TRBD1. The germline CDR1 and CDR2 sequences are KGHSH and LQKENI. CDR3 length equals 14 residues. V was pared by 5 bases and J by 7 bases, with 7 bases of the junction left unmatched. CDR3 coding DNA: TGTGCCAGCTCATCAGGACAGGGGGGGCCTGGCTACACCTTC. This encodes CASSSGQGGPGYTF. Based on the CDR3 plus reference TRBV18 and TRBJ1-2, the full variable domain is NAGVMQNPRHLVRRRGQEARLRCSPMKGHSHVYWYRQLPEEGLKFMVYLQKENIIDESGMPKERFSAEFPKEGPSILRIQQVVRGDSAAYFCASSSGQGGPGYTFGSGTRLTVV.

This chain connects TRBV6-1 to TRBJ1-2; the match to TRBD1 covers 7 bases. Germline-derived CDR1 and CDR2 are MNHNS and SASEGT. The CDR3 totals 15 residues. The ends lost 7 bases at V and 7 bases at J; junction bases unmatched: 15. Written as DNA, the CDR3 is TGTGCCAGCACAAAAATCGTAGGGGGCGAGGCTGGCTACACCTTC. Encoded protein: CASTKIVGGEAGYTF.

This clone was found a few times. The V call is TRBV2, the J call TRBJ1-2, with 7 bases matching TRBD1. Germline loops: CDR1 SNHLY, CDR2 FYNNEI. CDR3 size: 10 residues. Trimming at V came to 9 bases and at J to 7 bases, leaving 2 bases not matched to a gene. The CDR3 nucleotides are TGTGCCAGAACAGGGGTTGGCTACACCTTC. Amino acid sequence: CARTGVGYTF.

V gene TRBV11-2 combines with J gene TRBJ1-2, with 7 bases that match TRBD1. The CDR3 runs 13 residues. CDR1 SGHAT and CDR2 FQNNGV come from the germline V gene. The junction had 5 bases not matched to a gene; V was cut back by 6 bases and J by 4 bases. The CDR3 protein is CASSRGTAYGYTF. CDR3 in DNA: TGTGCCAGCAGTAGAGGGACAGCCTATGGCTACACCTTC. Filled out from reference TRBV11-2 and TRBJ1-2, the complete variable domain reads EAGVAQSPRYKIIEKRQSVAFWCNPISGHATLYWYQQILGQGPKLLIQFQNNGVVDDSQLPKDRFSAERLKGVDSTLKIQPAKLEDSAVYLCASSRGTAYGYTFGSGTRLTVV.

This clone was picked up one time. The chain is built from TRBV6-5 and TRBJ2-3, with 9 bases fitting TRBD2. V was pared by 6 bases and J by 10 bases, with 11 bases of the junction left unmatched. CDR3 length: 14 residues. Germline CDR1 is MNHEY and CDR2 is SVGAGI. DNA for the CDR3: TGTGCCAGCAGGAGGAGACTAGCGGCGGAGGCGCAGTATTTT. Its protein product is CASRRRLAAEAQYF.

This clone was observed a handful of times. V gene TRBV7-9 combines with J gene TRBJ2-5, with 8 bases lining up with TRBD2. The CDR3 consists of 16 residues. CDR1 is SEHNR, CDR2 FQNEAQ, per germline (reference sequence). V was clipped by 1 base and J by 1 base; unmatched bases: 5. CDR3 amino acids: CASSLGDSGIQETQYF. For the CDR3, the DNA is TGTGCCAGCAGCTTAGGTGATAGCGGGATCCAAGAGACCCAGTACTTC.

This chain connects TRBV9 to TRBJ1-2; TRBD1 might be the D (5 bases). The germline gives CDR1 SGDLS, CDR2 YYNGEE. The CDR3 is 14 amino acids. With 5 bases removed from V and 8 bases from J, the gap between germline ends came to 19 bases. The DNA of the CDR3 is TGTGCCAGCAGTCCCGGGGGACTTCATGGCGGCTACACCTTC. This translates into CASSPGGLHGGYTF.

The chain uses TRBV7-8 and TRBJ2-7; D is tentatively TRBD1 or TRBD2 (11 bases each). The CDR3 totals 22 residues. Trimming took off 5 bases at V and 0 bases at J, with 35 bases between the two ends. Germline V gene sequence: CDR1 SGHVS, CDR2 FQNEAQ. The CDR3 protein is CASSGRDRGFTSGGRPSYEQYF. The CDR3 DNA is TGTGCCAGCAGCGGCCGGGACAGGGGGTTCACTAGCGGGGGAAGACCCTCCTACGAGCAGTACTTC. Looking up the rest from reference TRBV7-8 and TRBJ2-7 gives the full variable domain: GAGVSQSPRYKVAKRGQDVALRCDPISGHVSLFWYQQALGQGPEFLTYFQNEAQLDKSGLPSDRFFAERPEGSVSTLKIQRTQQEDSAVYLCASSGRDRGFTSGGRPSYEQYFGPGTRLTVT.

This sequence joins TRBV5-1 and TRBJ2-5, with 7 nucleotides matching TRBD2. Germline V gene data show CDR1 as SGHRS and CDR2 as YFSETQ. The CDR3 loop spans 14 amino acids. The ends lost 1 base at V and 3 bases at J; junction bases unmatched: 3. Here the CDR3 reads CASSLLAGEETQYF. CDR3 DNA sequence: TGCGCCAGCAGCTTGCTCGCGGGGGAAGAGACCCAGTACTTC.

The CDR3 is CASSFVRGVPSYEQYF. In DNA, the CDR3 is TGTGCCAGCAGTTTCGTCCGGGGGGTACCCTCCTACGAGCAGTACTTC. The chain carries TRBV27 and TRBJ2-7; TRBD2 aligns across 7 bases. The CDR3 runs to 16 residues. J was trimmed by 0 bases and V by 3 bases; bases with no gene match: 8. Germline-derived CDR1 and CDR2 are MNHEY and SMNVEV (reference sequence).

The rearrangement links TRBV18 to TRBJ1-5; no clear D. V dropped 2 bases and J dropped 4 bases, with 6 bases sitting between them. The germline CDR1 and CDR2 sequences are KGHSH and LQKENI. This CDR3 region has 13 residues. The CDR3 region is CASSPADNQPQHF. Written as DNA, the CDR3 is TGTGCCAGCTCACCAGCGGATAATCAGCCCCAGCATTTT.

The V gene is TRBV9, the J gene TRBJ2-5, with D possibly TRBD1 on 6 matching bases. Trimming shortened V by 0 bases and J by 4 bases, and 7 bases separated the two germline ends. Per germline, CDR1 SGDLS and CDR2 YYNGEE. The CDR3 runs 13 residues. The CDR3, as DNA: TGTGCCAGCAGCGTAGGAGGGGGAGAGACCCAGTACTTC. Translation: CASSVGGGETQYF.

J is TRBJ2-3 and V is TRBV5-1, with D possibly TRBD2 on 7 matching bases. The ends were cut back, 4 bases at V and 3 bases at J, with 15 bases in the middle. CDR1 is SGHRS, CDR2 YFSETQ, per germline. This CDR3 comprises 15 residues. CDR3: CASSPRGAITDTQYF. CDR3 DNA sequence: TGCGCCAGCAGCCCACGGGGGGCCATTACAGATACGCAGTATTTT.

In its sample, this clone was seen a few times. The chain is built from TRBV28 and TRBJ2-2; 8 positions agree with TRBD1. The ends lost 5 bases at V and 5 bases at J; junction bases unmatched: 10. Germline assignment: CDR1 MDHEN and CDR2 SYDVKM. This CDR3 is built from 16 residues. The CDR3 nucleotides are TGTGCCAGCAGTAGAACCGGGACAGGTGTAACCGGGGAGCTGTTTTTT. This encodes CASSRTGTGVTGELFF.

This chain uses TRBV10-3 with TRBJ2-1; D might be TRBD1 (6 bases). CDR3 length equals 14 residues. CDR1 is ENHRY, CDR2 SYGVKD, per germline. With 3 bases removed from V and 7 bases from J, the gap between germline ends came to 13 bases. CDR3 nucleotide sequence: TGTGCCATCAGTGACCGGGACAACAGGAATGAGCAGTTCTTC. It translates to CAISDRDNRNEQFF.